What follows are 31 T cell receptor beta chains derived from one specimen sequenced in a study of cytomegalovirus exposure and HLA in healthy donors (dated by TCRdb to the late 2010s). Libraries were built with the immunoSEQ multiplex PCR assay. For the multiplex PCR, a mixture combining 60 forward primers for TCR Vbeta segments and 13 reverse primers for TCR Jbeta segments was used. TCRdb provides this immuneACCESS table in a form limited to in-frame rearrangements. Some clones are lacking; in checked studies, under half of them reflect an unresolved V gene, and why the rest are absent is not known. The sample table holds about 90,000 clones, of which approximately 84% were seen once. Of the sample, around 2.3% falls within the top ten clones. The material sequenced was PBMCs. The receptor set was obtained from a young man in good health and CMV-seronegative.

This clone was found once. The rearrangement joins TRBV29-1 to TRBJ2-7; TRBD1 is a possible D gene (6 bases). V lost 1 base to trimming and J lost 6 bases, with 13 bases between them. This CDR3 contains 13 residues. Germline loops: CDR1 SQVTM, CDR2 ANQGSEA. CDR3 sequence (DNA): TGCAGCGTTGAAGTCCTGGAAGGGGGCGAGCAGTACTTC. This gives the protein CSVEVLEGGEQYF.

J is TRBJ2-1 and V is TRBV18; 7 positions agree with TRBD2. V lost 4 bases to trimming and J lost 5 bases; unmatched junction nucleotides: 2. This CDR3 region has 13 residues. The germline gives CDR1 KGHSH, CDR2 LQKENI. CDR3 DNA: TGTGCCAGCTCACGACTAGCTGACAATGAGCAGTTCTTC. Translation: CASSRLADNEQFF.

The chain recombines TRBV7-9 with TRBJ1-6; 10 bases are a match to TRBD1. Germline V gene lookup returns CDR1 SEHNR and CDR2 FQNEAQ (reference sequence). This CDR3 has 16 residues. J lost 6 bases, V lost 5 bases, and 7 bases had no gene match. The CDR3 coding sequence is TGTGCCAGCAGCCTGGGACAGGGGTTCGCTAATTCACCCCTCCACTTT. This translates into CASSLGQGFANSPLHF.

CDR3 DNA sequence: TGTGCCAGCAGCCCGGGGACAGGGGGCCGATACGAGCAGTACTTC. Encoded protein: CASSPGTGGRYEQYF. The chain couples TRBV11-3 to TRBJ2-7, with 12 positions matching TRBD1. This CDR3 spans 15 amino acids. The J segment lost 4 bases and the V segment lost 5 bases, leaving 6 bases of the junction unmatched. Germline CDR1 is SGHNT and CDR2 is YENEEA.

This clone was recorded a few times. The chain uses TRBV10-3 and TRBJ1-1, with 7 bases fitting TRBD1. From germline, CDR1 is ENHRY and CDR2 SYGVKD. The length of the CDR3 is 11 residues. Trimming removed 8 bases from V and 12 bases from J; junction bases left unmatched: 9. The CDR3 sequence: CAIGGGGVTFF. The CDR3 nucleotides are TGTGCCATCGGTGGAGGGGGCGTTACTTTCTTT.

The genes are TRBV5-5 and TRBJ1-3; D gene unclear. V was clipped by 1 base and J by 0 bases, with 8 bases between them. This CDR3 region has 15 residues. Germline CDR1 and CDR2: SGHKS and YYEKEE (reference sequence). CDR3 residues: CASSLSLSSGNTIYF. The CDR3 DNA reads as TGTGCCAGCAGCTTGTCCCTGAGCTCTGGAAACACCATATATTTT.

This rearrangement joins TRBV7-2 to TRBJ2-3; 12 positions match TRBD2. The V segment lost 5 bases and the J segment 6 bases; nucleotides outside the gene matches: 9. CDR1 is SGHTA, CDR2 FQGNSA, per germline. This CDR3 has 16 amino acids. This chain's CDR3 is CASSPLTSGRGDTQYF. Here the CDR3 DNA reads TGTGCCAGCAGCCCTTTGACTAGCGGGAGAGGCGATACGCAGTATTTT.

The chain has TRBV29-1 and TRBJ1-1; 7 nucleotides agree with TRBD1. This CDR3 has 13 amino acids. V lost 3 bases to trimming and J lost 4 bases; unmatched junction nucleotides: 5. Germline V gene lookup returns CDR1 SQVTM and CDR2 ANQGSEA. CDR3 nucleotides: TGCAGCGTTGAGGGCAGGGGGACCACTGAAGCTTTCTTT. Translated, it gives CSVEGRGTTEAFF.

The V gene is TRBV11-1, the J gene TRBJ2-1; D is perhaps TRBD1 (6 bases). The CDR3 has 11 residues. With 5 bases removed from V and 11 bases from J, the gap between germline ends came to 10 bases. Germline CDR1 and CDR2: SGHAT and FQDESV (reference sequence). CDR3 in amino acids: CASSPDSQQFF. CDR3 nucleotide sequence: TGTGCCAGCAGCCCGGACAGCCAGCAGTTCTTC.

The gene calls are TRBV4-1 and TRBJ2-5; D unresolved. V was clipped by 2 bases and J by 5 bases, with 3 bases between them. From germline, CDR1 is MGHRA and CDR2 YSYEKL. The CDR3 contains 11 residues. The CDR3 DNA sequence: TGCGCCAGCAGCCAACAGGAGACCCAGTACTTC. Translated, it gives CASSQQETQYF.

This chain links TRBV5-1 with TRBJ2-2; 7 nucleotides match TRBD1. The length of the CDR3 is 15 residues. V lost 4 bases to trimming and J lost 4 bases; unmatched junction nucleotides: 7. CDR1 is SGHRS, CDR2 YFSETQ, per germline. The CDR3 DNA reads TGCGCCAGCAGCCCTGACAGGGTGGGCACCGGGGAGCTGTTTTTT. It encodes CASSPDRVGTGELFF.

This chain joins TRBV7-9 and TRBJ2-7; 8 nucleotides align to TRBD2. Trimming removed 5 bases from V and 0 bases from J; junction bases left unmatched: 3. CDR3 length: 14 residues. Germline loops: CDR1 SEHNR, CDR2 FQNEAQ (reference sequence). As DNA, the CDR3 is TGTGCCAGCAGCCGGCGGGAGGTCTCCTACGAGCAGTACTTC. This sequence encodes CASSRREVSYEQYF.

The J gene is TRBJ1-2, the V gene TRBV28, with a possible D match to TRBD1 (5 bases). CDR3 size: 14 residues. V lost 5 bases to trimming and J lost 2 bases, with 12 bases between them. CDR1 is MDHEN and CDR2 is SYDVKM in the germline V gene. Here the CDR3 reads CASSRQKGNYGYTF. The CDR3, as DNA: TGTGCCAGCAGTCGACAGAAGGGAAACTATGGCTACACCTTC.

The V and J genes are TRBV6-5 and TRBJ2-3; 8 bases map to TRBD2. The germline V gene has CDR1 MNHEY and CDR2 SVGAGI. With 10 bases clipped from V and 14 bases from J, the junction kept 14 bases outside the gene matches. The CDR3 is 12 amino acids. CDR3 amino acids: CATGREGRKRYF. The CDR3 DNA reads TGTGCCACGGGTCGGGAGGGCCGTAAGCGGTATTTT.

CDR3 bases: TGTGCCAGTAGGGGGGAGGGGTGGCATCAGCCCCAGCATTTT. It codes for CASRGEGWHQPQHF. V is TRBV19 and J is TRBJ1-5; the D gene is possibly TRBD1 (5 bases). The ends were cut back, 6 bases at V and 5 bases at J, with 14 bases in the middle. Per germline, CDR1 LNHDA and CDR2 SQIVND (reference sequence). The length of the CDR3 is 14 residues.

CDR3: CSVRSQGAGYGYTF. The CDR3 bases are TGCAGCGTAAGAAGTCAGGGGGCAGGGTATGGCTACACCTTC. The chain carries TRBV29-1 and TRBJ1-2; 8 nucleotides align to TRBD1. Germline loops: CDR1 SQVTM, CDR2 ANQGSEA. Trimming took 6 bases from V and 5 from J; bases not matched to a gene: 11. The CDR3 totals 14 residues. Using reference TRBV29-1 and TRBJ1-2 for the parts outside the CDR3, the full variable domain is SAVISQKPSRDICQRGTSLTIQCQVDSQVTMMFWYRQQPGQSLTLIATANQGSEATYESGFVIDKFPISRPNLTFSTLTVSNMSPEDSSIYLCSVRSQGAGYGYTFGSGTRLTVV.

The rearrangement joins TRBV5-6 to TRBJ2-1, with 7 bases that match TRBD2. In germline, CDR1 is SGHDT, CDR2 YYEEEE. The CDR3 is made up of 14 amino acids. With V trimmed by 2 bases and J by 5 bases, 4 bases remained unmatched. This chain's CDR3 is CASSLGSGDNEQFF. For the CDR3, the DNA is TGTGCCAGCAGCTTAGGGAGCGGGGACAATGAGCAGTTCTTC.

The gene calls are TRBV7-2 and TRBJ2-3, with D unclear. The length of the CDR3 is 12 residues. V shed 5 bases and J shed 5 bases, with 8 bases lying between them. Germline V CDR1 and CDR2: SGHTA, FQGNSA. The CDR3 region is CASSAYLDTQYF. CDR3 coding DNA: TGTGCCAGCAGCGCCTATCTAGATACGCAGTATTTT.

The CDR3 DNA follows: TGTGCCAGCAGTTACTCTGGGGAGGGAGGGGAGCAGTACTTC. Amino acids: CASSYSGEGGEQYF. The V call is TRBV6-6, the J call TRBJ2-7; TRBD2 agrees at 7 bases. With V trimmed by 0 bases and J by 7 bases, 6 bases remained unmatched. The CDR3 loop spans 14 amino acids. CDR1 is MNHNY and CDR2 is SVGAGI in the germline V gene (reference sequence).

The rearrangement links TRBV11-2 to TRBJ2-5, with D possibly TRBD2 on 5 matching bases. The CDR3 has 15 amino acids. Trimming removed 8 bases at V and 0 bases at J, with 16 bases between. Germline assignment: CDR1 SGHAT and CDR2 FQNNGV. CDR3 region: CASDAAGGDQETQYF. The CDR3 bases are TGTGCCAGCGATGCGGCAGGAGGTGACCAAGAGACCCAGTACTTC.

This clone has just a few counts. The rearrangement links TRBV30 to TRBJ2-3, with 12 positions matching TRBD2. Per germline, CDR1 GTSNPN and CDR2 SVGIG (reference sequence). This CDR3 is built from 18 residues. The V and J ends lost 0 bases and 4 bases, in that order; junction bases with no gene match: 11. CDR3 in DNA: TGTGCCTGGAGTGTACTAGCTAGCGGGAGGGGGAATCCAGATACGCAGTATTTT. It is translated as CAWSVLASGRGNPDTQYF. Drawing the rest from reference TRBV30 and TRBJ2-3, the complete variable domain is SQTIHQWPATLVQPVGSPLSLECTVEGTSNPNLYWYRQAAGRGLQLLFYSVGIGQISSEVPQNLSASRPQDRQFILSSKKLLLSDSGFYLCAWSVLASGRGNPDTQYFGPGTRLTVL.

This chain links TRBV7-9 with TRBJ2-1; maybe TRBD2 (5 bases). Trimming took off 5 bases at V and 9 bases at J, with 20 bases between the two ends. The length of the CDR3 is 15 residues. Germline assignment: CDR1 SEHNR and CDR2 FQNEAQ (reference sequence). This CDR3 reads CASSLQRGLGGEQFF. The DNA for the CDR3 is TGTGCCAGCAGCCTCCAACGGGGTTTGGGCGGTGAGCAGTTCTTC. Complete variable domain (other parts from reference TRBV7-9 and TRBJ2-1): DTGVSQNPRHKITKRGQNVTFRCDPISEHNRLYWYRQTLGQGPEFLTYFQNEAQLEKSRLLSDRFSAERPKGSFSTLEIQRTEQGDSAMYLCASSLQRGLGGEQFFGPGTRLTVL.

The chain is built from TRBV30 and TRBJ1-3; 7 nucleotides align to TRBD1. The CDR3 is 15 residues long. Looked up from germline, CDR1 is GTSNPN and CDR2 is SVGIG (reference sequence). Unmatched junction bases numbered 5, after V lost 3 bases and J lost 0 bases. CDR3 sequence: CAWSGTGVSGNTIYF. The CDR3 DNA is TGTGCCTGGAGCGGTACAGGGGTCTCTGGAAACACCATATATTTT.

This clone was observed once. The chain combines TRBV27 with TRBJ1-1; 8 positions match TRBD1. Germline V gives CDR1 MNHEY, CDR2 SMNVEV (reference sequence). There are 13 residues in the CDR3. With V trimmed by 7 bases and J by 4 bases, 5 bases remained unmatched. CDR3 sequence: CASIRTGSTEAFF. DNA for the CDR3: TGTGCCAGCATCCGGACAGGGAGCACTGAAGCTTTCTTT.

This clone appeared a few times. The chain recombines TRBV6-4 with TRBJ1-2; weak D call: TRBD1 (5 bases). CDR3 length equals 16 residues. Germline V CDR1 and CDR2: MRHNA, SNTAGT. Trimming took 5 bases from V and 0 from J, leaving 16 bases between them. The CDR3, as DNA: TGTGCCAGCAGTCAGCAACCCACAGGAGCTAACTATGGCTACACCTTC. Translation: CASSQQPTGANYGYTF.

The chain is built from TRBV10-1 and TRBJ2-1; 10 nucleotides match TRBD2. CDR1 and CDR2 (germline): WNHNN, SYGVQD (reference sequence). The CDR3 is 19 residues long. The J segment lost 3 bases and the V segment lost 0 bases, leaving 11 bases of the junction unmatched. The DNA for the CDR3 is TGCGCCAGCAGTGAGTCATCCCTAACTAGCGGGGAATTCTACAATGAGCAGTTCTTC. It codes for CASSESSLTSGEFYNEQFF.

V usage is TRBV6-1 and J usage is TRBJ2-7, with a possible D match to TRBD1 (6 bases). V was pared by 3 bases and J by 8 bases, with 23 bases between. Germline lookup yields CDR1 MNHNS and CDR2 SASEGT. The CDR3 length is 16 residues. The CDR3 sequence: CASSDGVVYRAVQQYF. CDR3 sequence (DNA): TGTGCCAGCAGTGACGGTGTCGTATACAGGGCAGTCCAGCAGTACTTC.

The chain couples TRBV29-1 to TRBJ2-2; 7 nucleotides agree with TRBD1. After removal of 5 bases from V and 3 bases from J, the junction contained 3 bases not matched to a gene. The CDR3 length is 13 residues. Looked up from germline, CDR1 is SQVTM and CDR2 is ANQGSEA. CDR3 residues: CSVPTGDTGELFF. Written as DNA, the CDR3 is TGCAGCGTTCCAACAGGGGACACCGGGGAGCTGTTTTTT.

The chain employs TRBV5-6 and TRBJ1-4, with D unclear. Germline V gene sequence: CDR1 SGHDT, CDR2 YYEEEE. Trimming pared 3 bases from V and 8 bases from J, leaving 20 bases between. The CDR3 extends over 16 amino acids. This CDR3 is CASSYRRVEGGEKLFF. As DNA, the CDR3 is TGTGCCAGCAGCTACCGTCGAGTGGAGGGAGGAGAAAAACTGTTTTTT.

The V call is TRBV4-3, the J call TRBJ1-4; a weak D match, TRBD1 (5 bases). The CDR3 is made up of 16 amino acids. Trimming took off 3 bases at V and 4 bases at J, with 15 bases between the two ends. CDR1 is LGHNA, CDR2 YSLEER, per germline. CDR3 region: CASSQGTGDFNEKLFF. The CDR3 nucleotides read TGCGCCAGCAGCCAGGGCACAGGAGATTTTAATGAAAAACTGTTTTTT.

Remarks on this clone: The same CDR3 can be traced to other DNA sequences in this sample. The CDR3 region has the DNA TGTGCCTGGAGTGTATTGCCAGGGGGCGATGGTGGCTACACCTTC. Translation: CAWSVLPGGDGGYTF. J is TRBJ1-2 and V is TRBV30; 8 nucleotides align to TRBD1. Losses at the gene ends were 0 bases for V and 7 bases for J; bases not matched to a gene: 10. The germline CDR1 and CDR2 sequences are GTSNPN and SVGIG (reference sequence). The length of the CDR3 is 15 residues. The complete variable domain, with remaining parts taken from reference TRBV30 and TRBJ1-2, reads SQTIHQWPATLVQPVGSPLSLECTVEGTSNPNLYWYRQAAGRGLQLLFYSVGIGQISSEVPQNLSASRPQDRQFILSSKKLLLSDSGFYLCAWSVLPGGDGGYTFGSGTRLTVV.